This T cell receptor (beta chain) was found in a study of blood T cell repertoires in COVID-19. The wider study: Italy, Spain and the United States were the sources of the convalescent and acute COVID-19 samples. Nucleic acid was either cDNA or gDNA, and it came from T cells, B-cell-depleted T cells, or PBMCs.

In the study's own analysis: Amplifying reference gene primers gave estimates of nucleated cell counts. Generated by immunoSEQ multiplex PCR, the TCRdb table keeps only in-frame clones and is missing some. D and trimming were read from the DNA, whereas the V and J calls and clone size are those reported in that table. The sample yields 35,000 to 45,000 clones, roughly 77% seen once. The length of the CDR3 is 16 residues. The ends were cut back, 1 base at V and 5 bases at J, with 17 bases in the middle. The germline V gene has CDR1 LGHNA and CDR2 YSLEER. This clone was picked up one time. The chain couples TRBV4-3 to TRBJ2-5, with D perhaps matching TRBD2 (5 bases). This clonotype originated in a human donor in a cohort sampled during active or convalescent COVID-19. The donor label of this sample is uncertain. The sequenced sample consisted of peripheral blood. DNA of the CDR3: TGCGCCAGCAGCCAAGGTGGAGTAGCGTCGAAGGAGACCCAGTACTTC. This sequence encodes CASSQGGVASKETQYF.